This entry lists 10 T cell receptor beta chains sequenced from one sample in a study of metastatic and nonmetastatic thyroid tumors. No treatment of any kind had been given to any patient before thyroid surgery. TCRdb reprocessed the PCR reads using MiXCR. The data hold some 28,000 clones, with around 15% observed a single time. Specimen: blood. The receptor set was obtained from a female donor with papillary thyroid cancer or a benign thyroid nodule (not recorded which). Some clones in this sample may be carry-over from other donors' samples.

This clone was found a few times. This clone may be a read error of a much larger clone one base away. This chain links TRBV7-2 with TRBJ2-5, with D unresolved. The V gene lost 1 base and the J gene lost 4 bases, with 16 bases spanning the gap. This CDR3 contains 16 residues. Germline loops: CDR1 SGHTA, CDR2 FQGNSA. Here the CDR3 DNA reads TGTGCCAGCAGCTTAGGGGTGTTTGCTAACCGAGAGACCCAGTACTTC. The encoded protein is CASSLGVFANRETQYF.

In its sample, this clone was seen many times. The rearrangement uses TRBV20-1 and TRBJ1-2, with D possibly being TRBD1 (6 bases). The length of the CDR3 is 14 residues. The V end lost 1 base, the J end lost 1 base, and 10 bases lay between the germline ends. Germline CDR1 DFQATT, CDR2 SNEGSKA (reference sequence). The CDR3 is CSARVGANNYGYTF. In DNA form, the CDR3 reads TGCAGTGCTAGAGTGGGGGCTAATAACTATGGCTACACCTTC.

This clone is deemed medium-sized. The CDR3, as DNA: TGCGCCAGCAGTGGGGGCGGGAGGGACAATGAGCAGTTCTTC. Translated, it gives CASSGGGRDNEQFF. This sequence joins TRBV10-2 and TRBJ2-1, with TRBD2 matching over 9 bases. Trimming removed 4 bases from V and 5 bases from J; junction bases left unmatched: 3. The germline V gene encodes CDR1 WSHSY and CDR2 SAAADI. The CDR3 is 14 residues long.

In this sample, this clone turned up a few times. The V gene is TRBV6-1, the J gene TRBJ2-7, with D hard to call. Trimming cost V 7 bases and J 7 bases, with 17 bases left between them. The CDR3 length is 13 residues. Germline loops: CDR1 MNHNS, CDR2 SASEGT. The CDR3 reads CASTEQALVEQYF. The CDR3 nucleotides are TGTGCCAGCACCGAGCAGGCGTTGGTGGAGCAGTACTTC.

This clone has at least ten counts. This could be a read error, since a much larger clone is one nucleotide away. The J gene is TRBJ2-7, the V gene TRBV2; 7 bases line up with TRBD1. The length of the CDR3 is 11 residues. Germline values: CDR1 SNHLY, CDR2 FYNNEI. CDR3 bases: TGTGCCAGCGGACAGGAGTACGGGCAGTACTTC. Translating gives CASGQEYGQYF.

V gene TRBV27 combines with J gene TRBJ1-5, with 7 bases lining up with TRBD1. J was trimmed by 4 bases and V by 6 bases; bases with no gene match: 9. The CDR3 covers 15 residues. The germline V gene encodes CDR1 MNHEY and CDR2 SMNVEV (reference sequence). The CDR3 loop reads CASSHGTDSNQPQHF. The CDR3 DNA is TGTGCCAGCAGCCATGGGACAGACTCTAATCAGCCCCAGCATTTT.

V gene TRBV5-4 combines with J gene TRBJ1-1, with D perhaps matching TRBD1 (6 bases). This CDR3 spans 15 amino acids. V was clipped by 3 bases and J by 4 bases, with 16 bases between them. The germline V gene has CDR1 SGHNT and CDR2 YYREEE (reference sequence). The CDR3 bases are TGTGCCAGCAGCTCGAACAGGGAGGTGGGCACTGAAGCTTTCTTT. This sequence encodes CASSSNREVGTEAFF.

The sample holds many counts of this clone. The rearrangement joins TRBV7-9 to TRBJ2-7; 10 bases are a match to TRBD2. The V and J ends lost 6 bases and 2 bases, in that order; junction bases with no gene match: 7. This CDR3 comprises 15 residues. Germline-derived CDR1 and CDR2 are SEHNR and FQNEAQ (reference sequence). For the CDR3, the DNA is TGTGCCAGCAGGTCTACCGGGACTAGCGCCTACGAGCAGTACTTC. Translated: CASRSTGTSAYEQYF.

This chain uses TRBV10-3 with TRBJ1-3; a weak D match, TRBD1 (5 bases). Looked up from germline, CDR1 is ENHRY and CDR2 is SYGVKD. The ends were cut back, 6 bases at V and 4 bases at J, with 10 bases in the middle. The CDR3 has 13 residues. CDR3 protein: CAISEAGGNTIYF. The CDR3 DNA reads as TGTGCCATCAGCGAGGCAGGGGGAAACACCATATATTTT.

This clone was seen at least ten times. J is TRBJ2-5 and V is TRBV19; 8 positions match TRBD2. Per the germline V gene, CDR1 is LNHDA and CDR2 is SQIVND (reference sequence). J was trimmed by 5 bases and V by 5 bases; bases with no gene match: 7. This CDR3 contains 14 residues. The CDR3 DNA is TGTGCCAGTAGTGCGGGGGGCATTTGGGAGACCCAGTACTTC. Its protein is CASSAGGIWETQYF.